A single sample is the source of the 29 T cell receptor beta chains below, sequenced in a study of response to subunit inactivated influenza vaccine. MiXCR, run by TCRdb on the RT-PCR reads, gives a single entry per CDR3 protein. The sample includes 500,000 to 550,000 distinct CDR3 sequences, 6.5% to 8% of them seen just once. The starting material was PBMCs from blood, obtained 23 to 25 months after vaccination. Every receptor here comes from a man in his fifties or sixties who received an inactivated influenza vaccine.

In this sample, this clonotype turned up a few times. The V gene is TRBV6-2 or TRBV6-3, the J gene TRBJ1-2; D is uncertain. The CDR3 is made up of 15 amino acids. The V gene's germline CDR1 is MNHEY and CDR2 SVGEGT. Trimming left V 6 bases short and J 4 bases short, with 18 bases between. CDR3 loop: CASSKVDPWTYGYTF. The CDR3 DNA reads TGTGCCAGCAGCAAGGTCGATCCCTGGACCTATGGCTACACCTTC.

In its sample, this clonotype was seen a few times. This chain connects TRBV20-1 to TRBJ2-3; no firm D call. The ends were cut back, 3 bases at V and 1 base at J, with 8 bases in the middle. CDR3 length: 13 amino acids. Germline V CDR1 and CDR2: DFQATT, SNEGSKA (reference sequence). As DNA, the CDR3 is TGCAGTGCTAGGCATAGCCGCACAGATACGCAGTATTTT. Its protein is CSARHSRTDTQYF.

There are many counts of this clonotype. The chain couples TRBV5-1 to TRBJ2-1, with 10 bases identical to TRBD2. CDR1 is SGHRS, CDR2 YFSETQ, per germline. V dropped 0 bases and J dropped 0; count of bases not matched to a gene: 15. CDR3 size: 21 residues. CDR3 in DNA: TGCGCCAGCAGCTTGGTAGGGTCGGTAGCGGGAGGCCAAAGCTCCTACAATGAGCAGTTCTTC. Its protein product is CASSLVGSVAGGQSSYNEQFF.

This clonotype was seen many times. The genes are TRBV5-5 and TRBJ1-1; D is perhaps TRBD1 (5 bases). CDR1 and CDR2 from the germline V gene are SGHKS and YYEKEE (reference sequence). The CDR3 length is 14 residues. With 2 bases removed from V and 1 base from J, the gap between germline ends came to 9 bases. CDR3: CASSLRRENTEAFF. The CDR3 DNA reads as TGTGCCAGCAGCTTACGCAGGGAGAACACTGAAGCTTTCTTT.

This clonotype was counted only a few times. The rearrangement uses TRBV12-3 or TRBV12-4 and TRBJ2-7; D might be TRBD1 or TRBD2, each matching 6 bases. The CDR3 is 15 residues long. The germline V and J ends were trimmed by 7 bases and 2 bases, with 18 bases remaining between them. CDR3 region: CASTQGGGRTYEQYF. The CDR3 DNA sequence: TGTGCCAGCACCCAAGGAGGGGGTCGAACCTACGAGCAGTACTTC.

This clonotype was recorded a few times. The chain recombines TRBV4-1 with TRBJ2-3, with 13 bases lining up with TRBD2. CDR3 length: 17 amino acids. Germline V gives CDR1 MGHRA, CDR2 YSYEKL. The ends lost 4 bases at V and 5 bases at J; junction bases unmatched: 9. CDR3: CASSLTQLAGGRDTQYF. CDR3 coding DNA: TGCGCCAGCAGCCTGACGCAACTAGCGGGGGGGAGAGATACGCAGTATTTT.

In its sample, this clonotype was seen a few times. This chain joins TRBV20-1 and TRBJ1-1, with TRBD1 matching 7 bases. Per the germline V gene, CDR1 is DFQATT and CDR2 is SNEGSKA (reference sequence). This CDR3 spans 12 amino acids. Losses at the gene ends were 2 bases for V and 8 bases for J; bases not matched to a gene: 5. CDR3 DNA sequence: TGCAGTGCTAGACCCGGACAGGCGGAAGCTTTCTTT. Amino acids: CSARPGQAEAFF.

The chain joins TRBV11-2 to TRBJ2-1; a weak D match, TRBD2 (5 bases). This CDR3 is 17 amino acids long. Looked up from germline, CDR1 is SGHAT and CDR2 is FQNNGV. The V and J ends lost 7 bases and 3 bases respectively, with 22 bases between them. The CDR3 region is CASTLDSAKVDYNEQFF. In DNA, the CDR3 is TGTGCCAGCACCTTGGATAGCGCCAAGGTGGACTACAATGAGCAGTTCTTC.

This clonotype occurred many times. The CDR3 bases are TGTGCCAGCAGCTTGGCTAGGACAGGGGAGTATTTT. It yields the protein CASSLARTGEYF. The gene calls are TRBV5-6 and TRBJ2-3; 9 nucleotides line up with TRBD1. CDR3 length: 12 residues. Germline CDR1 SGHDT, CDR2 YYEEEE. After removal of 0 bases from V and 13 bases from J, the junction contained 3 bases not matched to a gene.

The chain joins TRBV24-1 to TRBJ2-2; D possibly matches TRBD1 or TRBD2 (5 bases each). Germline CDR1 KGHDR, CDR2 SFDVKD. This CDR3 comprises 15 residues. Between the trimmed V and J ends, which lost 1 base and 3 bases, there was a span of 8 bases. CDR3 in amino acids: CATSDFEGYTGELFF. The CDR3 nucleotides read TGTGCCACCAGTGATTTTGAGGGGTACACCGGGGAGCTGTTTTTT.

This clonotype was observed a few times. J is TRBJ2-7 and V is TRBV4-3, with TRBD1 identical over 7 bases. The V gene's germline CDR1 is LGHNA and CDR2 YSLEER. The CDR3 contains 15 residues. V was clipped by 0 bases and J by 5 bases; unmatched bases: 7. The CDR3 loop is CASSQEPTGFNEQYF. DNA for the CDR3: TGCGCCAGCAGCCAAGAACCGACAGGGTTCAACGAGCAGTACTTC.

This clonotype was counted many times. The J gene is TRBJ2-1, the V gene TRBV24-1; 7 nucleotides agree with TRBD2. Looked up from germline, CDR1 is KGHDR and CDR2 is SFDVKD. The CDR3 contains 13 residues. After removal of 5 bases from V and 6 bases from J, the junction contained 3 bases not matched to a gene. The CDR3 nucleotides read TGTGCCACCAGTGGAGGGAGGGTCAATGAGCAGTTCTTC. Amino acid sequence: CATSGGRVNEQFF.

This clonotype occurred many times. This chain joins TRBV7-3 and TRBJ2-1, with D maybe TRBD1 (6 bases). The CDR3 sequence is 13 residues long. From germline, CDR1 is SGHTA and CDR2 FQGTGA. V gave up 3 bases and J gave up 6 bases, with 9 bases separating them. The CDR3 DNA sequence: TGTGCCAGCAGCTTCACAGGGATCAATGAGCAGTTCTTC. This gives the protein CASSFTGINEQFF.

This clonotype was detected only a few times. J is TRBJ2-3 and V is TRBV11-3; D is unclear. Germline CDR1 SGHNT, CDR2 YENEEA. This CDR3 region has 15 residues. V gave up 1 base and J gave up 6 bases, with 14 bases separating them. CDR3 residues: CASSLASVETDTQYF. The CDR3 DNA reads as TGTGCCAGCAGCTTAGCGTCCGTGGAGACTGATACGCAGTATTTT.

This rearrangement joins TRBV7-2 to TRBJ1-2; TRBD1 might be the D (5 bases). The CDR3 length is 13 residues. Trimming took off 3 bases at V and 10 bases at J, with 15 bases between the two ends. Germline V gene lookup returns CDR1 SGHTA and CDR2 FQGNSA. CDR3 sequence reads: CASSLGQGPSYTF. Written as DNA, the CDR3 is TGTGCCAGCAGCTTGGGGCAGGGCCCATCCTACACCTTC.

The genes are TRBV15 and TRBJ1-1; 8 nucleotides agree with TRBD1. V trimming: 4 bases; J trimming: 7 bases; junction bases outside the gene matches: 8. Germline V CDR1 and CDR2: LNHNV, YYDKDF (reference sequence). There are 14 residues in the CDR3. CDR3 sequence reads: CATSTRDRPFEAFF. The CDR3 coding sequence is TGTGCCACCAGCACCCGGGACAGGCCCTTTGAAGCTTTCTTT.

The table lists this clonotype with many counts. V and J are TRBV7-6 and TRBJ2-3; D unresolved. Germline V gives CDR1 SGHVS, CDR2 FNYEAQ. The CDR3 runs 15 residues. Trimming removed 2 bases from V and 6 bases from J, with 15 bases in between. The CDR3 DNA reads TGTGCCAGCAGCTTAAGGGTCGGGCCCGGCGATACGCAGTATTTT. This encodes CASSLRVGPGDTQYF. The full variable domain, completed using reference TRBV7-6 and TRBJ2-3, is GAGVSQSPRYKVTKRGQDVALRCDPISGHVSLYWYRQALGQGPEFLTYFNYEAQQDKSGLPNDRFSAERPEGSISTLTIQRTEQRDSAMYRCASSLRVGPGDTQYFGPGTRLTVL.

This clonotype was seen only a few times. This chain links TRBV11-3 with TRBJ2-5; D may be TRBD1 or TRBD2 (5 bases each). The CDR3 runs 13 residues. Germline CDR1 SGHNT, CDR2 YENEEA. Trimming took 2 bases from V and 4 from J, leaving 8 bases between them. CDR3 nucleotide sequence: TGTGCCAGCAGCTTAAATGGGGGAGAGACCCAGTACTTC. Translation gives CASSLNGGETQYF. Full variable domain (missing parts from reference TRBV11-3 and TRBJ2-5): EAGVVQSPRYKIIEKKQPVAFWCNPISGHNTLYWYLQNLGQGPELLIRYENEEAVDDSQLPKDRFSAERLKGVDSTLKIQPAELGDSAVYLCASSLNGGETQYFGPGTRLLVL.

This clonotype was recorded at least ten times. The chain couples TRBV10-3 to TRBJ1-1, with 7 bases lining up with TRBD1. V dropped 6 bases and J dropped 1; count of bases not matched to a gene: 2. Germline V gene data show CDR1 as ENHRY and CDR2 as SYGVKD. This CDR3 is 13 amino acids long. The CDR3, as DNA: TGTGCCATCAGGGGACAGTCGAACACTGAAGCTTTCTTT. Protein product: CAIRGQSNTEAFF.

This chain links TRBV9 with TRBJ2-2; 9 bases are a match to TRBD1. This CDR3 contains 15 residues. After removal of 4 bases from V and 5 bases from J, the junction contained 6 bases not matched to a gene. From germline, CDR1 is SGDLS and CDR2 YYNGEE. Here the CDR3 reads CASSSTGTGTGELFF. The CDR3 nucleotides read TGTGCCAGCAGCTCTACCGGGACAGGGACCGGGGAGCTGTTTTTT.

The chain recombines TRBV3-1 with TRBJ2-5; TRBD2 matches at 7 bases. Unmatched junction bases numbered 6, after V lost 1 base and J lost 1 base. Germline V gives CDR1 LGHDT, CDR2 YNNKEL (reference sequence). The CDR3 length is 16 residues. The CDR3 DNA follows: TGTGCCAGCAGCCAAGCTGGGACTATGGTCCAAGAGACCCAGTACTTC. Its protein is CASSQAGTMVQETQYF.

The chain has TRBV3-1 and TRBJ2-7, with 13 bases lining up with TRBD2. In germline, CDR1 is LGHDT, CDR2 YNNKEL (reference sequence). There are 18 residues in the CDR3. V gave up 4 bases and J gave up 0 bases; unmatched junction bases: 9. The CDR3 region has the DNA TGTGCCAGCAGCCGGACTAGCGGGAGACGGTTGCACTCCTACGAGCAGTACTTC. Protein sequence: CASSRTSGRRLHSYEQYF.

This clonotype was detected a few times. This chain uses TRBV4-3 with TRBJ2-7; TRBD1 aligns across 7 bases. In germline, CDR1 is LGHNA, CDR2 YSLEER. V shed 3 bases, J shed 2 bases, and the junction held 7 bases outside the gene matches. The CDR3 contains 15 residues. CDR3 in DNA: TGCGCCAGCAGCCAGACCGAAACAGGGGCCTACGAGCAGTACTTC. This sequence encodes CASSQTETGAYEQYF.

This clonotype was counted many times. The chain has TRBV20-1 and TRBJ2-4, with D possibly matching TRBD1 (6 bases). The ends were cut back, 3 bases at V and 1 base at J, with 7 bases in the middle. Per germline, CDR1 DFQATT and CDR2 SNEGSKA (reference sequence). CDR3 length equals 13 residues. Here the CDR3 reads CSASQGAKNIQYF. CDR3 sequence (DNA): TGCAGTGCTAGCCAGGGGGCCAAAAACATTCAGTACTTC.

This clonotype was observed many times. The V and J genes are TRBV20-1 and TRBJ2-3; TRBD2 might be the D (5 bases). V shed 4 bases and J shed 2 bases, with 19 bases lying between them. CDR1 is DFQATT and CDR2 is SNEGSKA in the germline V gene (reference sequence). This CDR3 is 16 amino acids long. The CDR3 loop reads CSAKVRATKYTDTQYF. DNA of the CDR3: TGCAGTGCTAAAGTTAGGGCGACTAAATACACAGATACGCAGTATTTT.

This clonotype was observed a few times. The gene calls are TRBV6-5 and TRBJ1-5; 7 nucleotides match TRBD1. CDR3 length equals 14 residues. The germline V gene has CDR1 MNHEY and CDR2 SVGAGI. V was pared by 4 bases and J by 4 bases, with 4 bases of the junction left unmatched. Written as DNA, the CDR3 is TGTGCCAGCAGTTCAGGGGGTATGAATCAGCCCCAGCATTTT. This encodes CASSSGGMNQPQHF.

J is TRBJ2-5 and V is TRBV6-2 or TRBV6-3; 7 nucleotides line up with TRBD2. Trimming cost V 6 bases and J 10 bases; bases outside gene matches: 8. This CDR3 region has 12 residues. Germline V gives CDR1 MNHEY, CDR2 SVGEGT. The CDR3 is CASRGPSGGQYF. The CDR3 DNA follows: TGTGCCAGCAGGGGTCCATCGGGGGGCCAGTACTTC.

The chain employs TRBV11-3 and TRBJ2-7; 8 nucleotides line up with TRBD1. Looked up from germline, CDR1 is SGHNT and CDR2 is YENEEA. The V segment lost 4 bases and the J segment 10 bases; nucleotides outside the gene matches: 9. The CDR3 extends over 13 amino acids. The chain's CDR3 is CASSSEMGQEQYF. In DNA form, the CDR3 reads TGTGCCAGCAGCTCCGAGATGGGACAGGAACAGTACTTC.

This clonotype turned up a few times. The V and J genes are TRBV6-2 or TRBV6-3 and TRBJ2-1, with 11 bases that match TRBD2. Trimming cost V 5 bases and J 5 bases; bases outside gene matches: 8. The CDR3 runs to 16 residues. Germline assignment: CDR1 MNHEY and CDR2 SVGEGT. The DNA for the CDR3 is TGTGCCAGCAGTAAACCCGGGACTAGCGGCCACAATGAGCAGTTCTTC. It yields the protein CASSKPGTSGHNEQFF.